This T cell receptor (beta chain) derives from a study of blood T cells in healthy people across ages. Germline V CDR1 and CDR2: SQVTM, ANQGSEA. V lost 6 bases and J 6 bases, leaving 14 bases between the germline ends. The CDR3 contains 12 residues. PCR was performed a second time for about 7 to 11 cycles using a sample-barcoded 5' primer and a J-beta primer mix. MiXCR was run by TCRdb on the 5' RACE reads, yielding one entry per CDR3 protein. The sample yields approximately 1.5 million distinct CDR3 sequences, roughly 43% seen once. This TCR was recovered from a woman under 30 in good health. V gene TRBV29-1 combines with J gene TRBJ1-1, with TRBD1 as a possible D gene (6 bases). Material for sequencing was blood. For the CDR3, the DNA is TGCAGCGTACACGGACAGATACCTGAAGCTTTCTTT. It is translated as CSVHGQIPEAFF.